The 15 T cell receptor beta chains given below trace back to one sample, sequenced in a study of OX40 agonist ivuxolimab in advanced cancers. This table comes from immunoSEQ multiplex PCR, and its TCRdb copy is limited to in-frame clones, with some not included. Among some 60,000 clones listed, about 86% were seen once. Specimen: CD4+ or CD8+ T cells sorted from blood, collected in a trial of the OX40 agonist ivuxolimab. All receptors come from an adult with an advanced solid tumor such as melanoma, head and neck, liver or kidney cancer.

CDR3 region: CASSQDPPGGAETQYF. Here the CDR3 DNA reads TGCGCCAGCAGCCAAGACCCCCCCGGTGGCGCGGAGACCCAGTACTTC. The chain carries TRBV4-3 and TRBJ2-5; D is uncertain. Per the germline V gene, CDR1 is LGHNA and CDR2 is YSLEER. Trimming stripped 0 bases from V and 5 bases from J, with 16 bases between. This CDR3 contains 16 residues.

This chain links TRBV19 with TRBJ1-5, with 12 nucleotides matching TRBD1. This CDR3 has 16 residues. V was pared by 4 bases and J by 7 bases, with 8 bases of the junction left unmatched. Germline CDR1 is LNHDA and CDR2 is SQIVND (reference sequence). Written as DNA, the CDR3 is TGTGCCAGTAGTACAGGGGGACAGGGGGCTGTACAGCCCCAGCATTTT. This sequence encodes CASSTGGQGAVQPQHF.

This clone was counted between two and nine times. V usage is TRBV7-8 and J usage is TRBJ2-1, with 7 bases identical to TRBD2. The CDR3 is 14 amino acids. Germline lookup yields CDR1 SGHVS and CDR2 FQNEAQ. V shed 2 bases, J shed 6 bases, and the junction held 4 bases outside the gene matches. CDR3 sequence reads: CASSLQRGRNEQFF. The CDR3 region has the DNA TGTGCCAGCAGCTTACAGCGGGGACGCAATGAGCAGTTCTTC.

The rearrangement joins TRBV15 to TRBJ1-5, with a possible D match to TRBD1 (5 bases). The CDR3 consists of 12 residues. Per germline, CDR1 LNHNV and CDR2 YYDKDF (reference sequence). V lost 1 base and J 11 bases, leaving 9 bases between the germline ends. The CDR3 nucleotides are TGTGCCACCAGCAGAGTGGGGGAGGCCCAGCATTTT. Translating it yields CATSRVGEAQHF.

CDR3 loop: CASSFQVGITGYTF. The CDR3, as DNA: TGTGCCAGCAGCTTCCAAGTGGGGATAACGGGCTACACCTTC. This chain joins TRBV7-2 and TRBJ1-2, with D unclear. The CDR3 spans 14 residues. CDR1 is SGHTA, CDR2 FQGNSA, per germline. The ends were cut back, 3 bases at V and 8 bases at J, with 16 bases in the middle.

V gene TRBV2 combines with J gene TRBJ2-5; a possible D gene is TRBD2 (6 bases). CDR3 length: 12 residues. Trimming removed 4 bases at V and 7 bases at J, with 10 bases between. Germline V gene sequence: CDR1 SNHLY, CDR2 FYNNEI. The CDR3 DNA is TGTGCCAGCAGTGCCTCCGGGGGGACCCAGTACTTC. Translation: CASSASGGTQYF.

The chain links TRBV6-6 to TRBJ1-6; 8 nucleotides agree with TRBD1. Germline V gives CDR1 MNHNY, CDR2 SVGAGI (reference sequence). J gave up 9 bases and V 6 bases, and 7 bases lay outside the gene matches. The CDR3 covers 14 residues. The CDR3 reads CASRITGGSSPLHF. The CDR3 bases are TGTGCCAGCAGAATCACAGGGGGTAGTTCACCCCTCCACTTT.

J is TRBJ1-3 and V is TRBV2; D remains ambiguous. The V end was cut by 0 bases, the J end by 3 bases, with 12 bases between. Looked up from germline, CDR1 is SNHLY and CDR2 is FYNNEI. The CDR3 totals 16 residues. The chain's CDR3 is CASSEAGGEGGNTIYF. CDR3 sequence (DNA): TGTGCCAGCAGTGAAGCGGGCGGGGAAGGTGGAAACACCATATATTTT.

The gene calls are TRBV5-4 and TRBJ1-6; D is possibly TRBD1 (6 bases). CDR3 length equals 15 residues. CDR1 is SGHNT, CDR2 YYREEE, per germline (reference sequence). The V gene lost 0 bases and the J gene lost 8 bases, with 12 bases spanning the gap. The CDR3 DNA is TGTGCCAGCAGCTTGGGGGGGTCAGGGGATTCACCCCTCCACTTT. Protein product: CASSLGGSGDSPLHF. Supplemented by reference TRBV5-4 and TRBJ1-6, the full variable domain reads ETGVTQSPTHLIKTRGQQVTLRCSSQSGHNTVSWYQQALGQGPQFIFQYYREEENGRGNFPPRFSGLQFPNYSSELNVNALELDDSALYLCASSLGGSGDSPLHFGNGTRLTVT.

This chain links TRBV15 with TRBJ1-6, with unresolved D. V was pared by 5 bases and J by 5 bases, with 19 bases between. CDR3 length equals 17 residues. From germline, CDR1 is LNHNV and CDR2 YYDKDF (reference sequence). CDR3 bases: TGTGCCACCAGCCCAAGAGGATTGAGGTACAATAATTCACCCCTCCACTTT. It encodes CATSPRGLRYNNSPLHF.

The rearrangement joins TRBV7-8 to TRBJ2-7; TRBD1 agrees at 10 bases. The CDR3 length is 15 residues. The V gene end was trimmed by 1 base and the J gene end by 3 bases; junction bases not matched to a gene: 3. The germline gives CDR1 SGHVS, CDR2 FQNEAQ. The CDR3 sequence: CASSLDGTGDYEQYF. CDR3 DNA: TGTGCCAGCAGCTTAGATGGGACAGGGGACTACGAGCAGTACTTC.

This chain joins TRBV30 and TRBJ2-1, with a tentative D call TRBD1 (5 bases). Germline CDR1 reads GTSNPN; CDR2 reads SVGIG (reference sequence). This CDR3 is built from 12 residues. The ends were cut back, 1 base at V and 6 bases at J, with 7 bases in the middle. The CDR3 nucleotides are TGTGCCTGGAGTGGCCAGGGCAATGAGCAGTTCTTC. This codes for CAWSGQGNEQFF. The full variable domain, its missing parts supplied by reference TRBV30 and TRBJ2-1, is SQTIHQWPATLVQPVGSPLSLECTVEGTSNPNLYWYRQAAGRGLQLLFYSVGIGQISSEVPQNLSASRPQDRQFILSSKKLLLSDSGFYLCAWSGQGNEQFFGPGTRLTVL.

This chain connects TRBV14 to TRBJ2-2, with TRBD1 matching 7 bases. Germline CDR1 and CDR2: SGHDN and FVKESK. The length of the CDR3 is 16 residues. The J segment lost 9 bases and the V segment lost 1 base, leaving 11 bases of the junction unmatched. This CDR3 is CASSQGDRAIIWELFF. As DNA, the CDR3 is TGTGCCAGCAGCCAAGGAGACAGGGCCATCATCTGGGAGCTGTTTTTT.

This clone was counted once. The chain is built from TRBV14 and TRBJ1-6; D is unclear. CDR3 length: 17 residues. V was pared by 4 bases and J by 0 bases, with 13 bases between. Germline values: CDR1 SGHDN, CDR2 FVKESK. CDR3 in amino acids: CASSRRFSGSYNSPLHF. CDR3 bases: TGTGCCAGCAGCCGAAGGTTTTCGGGCTCCTATAATTCACCCCTCCACTTT.

V gene TRBV27 combines with J gene TRBJ2-2; TRBD1 or TRBD2 may be the D gene (5 bases each). The CDR3 contains 16 residues. Germline V CDR1 and CDR2: MNHEY, SMNVEV (reference sequence). Trimming took off 3 bases at V and 3 bases at J, with 14 bases between the two ends. The CDR3 region is CASSFGTGRYTGELFF. The CDR3 DNA reads TGTGCCAGCAGTTTCGGTACGGGACGATACACCGGGGAGCTGTTTTTT.